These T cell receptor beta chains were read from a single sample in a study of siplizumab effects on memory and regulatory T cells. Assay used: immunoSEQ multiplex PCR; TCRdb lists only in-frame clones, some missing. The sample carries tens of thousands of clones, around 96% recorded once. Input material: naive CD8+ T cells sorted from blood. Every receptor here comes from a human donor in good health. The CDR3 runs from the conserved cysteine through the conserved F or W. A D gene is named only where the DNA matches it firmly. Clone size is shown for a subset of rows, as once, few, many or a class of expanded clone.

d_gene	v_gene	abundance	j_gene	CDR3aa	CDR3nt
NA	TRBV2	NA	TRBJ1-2	CASSESSDYGYTF	TGTGCCAGCAGTGAGTCGTCAGACTATGGCTACACCTTC
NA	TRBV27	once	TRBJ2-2	CASSPGPFLRGELFF	TGTGCCAGCAGCCCTGGGCCCTTTCTGAGGGGGGAGCTGTTTTTT
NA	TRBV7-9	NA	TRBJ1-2	CASSSDRAFNYGYTF	TGTGCCAGCAGCTCGGATAGGGCCTTCAACTATGGCTACACCTTC
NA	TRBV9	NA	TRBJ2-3	CASSPDLVVTDTQYF	TGTGCCAGCAGCCCCGACTTGGTGGTGACAGATACGCAGTATTTT
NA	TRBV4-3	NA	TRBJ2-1	CASSQAFSSYNEQFF	TGCGCCAGCAGCCAAGCTTTTAGCTCCTACAATGAGCAGTTCTTC
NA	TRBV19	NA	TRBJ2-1	CASSIINEQFF	TGTGCCAGTAGTATTATCAATGAGCAGTTCTTC
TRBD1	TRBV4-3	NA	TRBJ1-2	CASSREGQGANYGYTF	TGCGCCAGCAGCCGGGAGGGACAGGGGGCTAACTATGGCTACACCTTC
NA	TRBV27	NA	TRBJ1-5	CASSSGRGPNQPQHF	TGTGCCAGCAGTTCCGGACGTGGACCCAATCAGCCCCAGCATTTT
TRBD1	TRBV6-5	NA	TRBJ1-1	CASSYLYRGGTEAFF	TGTGCCAGCAGTTACTTATACAGGGGTGGGACTGAAGCTTTCTTT
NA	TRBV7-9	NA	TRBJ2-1	CASSLVNNEQFF	TGTGCCAGCAGCTTAGTGAACAATGAGCAGTTCTTC
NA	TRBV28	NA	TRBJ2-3	CASSLPGNPKLWTDTQYF	TGTGCCAGCAGTTTACCGGGGAACCCAAAATTATGGACAGATACGCAGTATTTT
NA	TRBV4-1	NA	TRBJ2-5	CASSQEGAGGETQYF	TGCGCCAGCAGCCAAGAAGGCGCAGGCGGGGAGACCCAGTACTTC
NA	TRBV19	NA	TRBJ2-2	CASSTQYSSGELFF	TGTGCCAGTAGTACCCAATACTCCAGTGGGGAGCTGTTTTTT
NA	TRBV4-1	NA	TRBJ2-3	CASSPYDRGGTDTQYF	TGCGCCAGCAGCCCCTATGACAGGGGAGGGACAGATACGCAGTATTTT
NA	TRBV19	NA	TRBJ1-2	CASSMGAGTGYTF	TGTGCCAGTAGTATGGGCGCAGGGACTGGCTACACCTTC
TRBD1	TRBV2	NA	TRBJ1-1	CASSEGPYRDSGNTEAFF	TGTGCCAGCAGTGAAGGTCCCTACCGGGACAGCGGGAACACTGAAGCTTTCTTT
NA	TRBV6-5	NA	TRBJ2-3	CASGVGLDTQYF	TGTGCCAGTGGGGTGGGGTTAGATACGCAGTATTTT
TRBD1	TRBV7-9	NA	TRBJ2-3	CASSHSGSGGDTQYF	TGTGCCAGCAGCCACAGCGGTTCAGGGGGAGATACGCAGTATTTT
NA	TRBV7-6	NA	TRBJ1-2	CASSLFPDINDYGYTF	TGTGCCAGCAGCTTATTCCCGGACATTAATGACTATGGCTACACCTTC
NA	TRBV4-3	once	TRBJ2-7	CASSQAGTTTYEQYF	TGCGCCAGCAGCCAAGCCGGGACAACCACCTACGAGCAGTACTTC
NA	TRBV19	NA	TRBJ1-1	CAIKDGGEAFF	TGTGCCATCAAAGATGGGGGTGAAGCTTTCTTT
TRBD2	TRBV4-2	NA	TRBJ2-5	CASSQGLTQETQYF	TGTGCCAGCAGCCAGGGACTAACACAAGAGACCCAGTACTTC
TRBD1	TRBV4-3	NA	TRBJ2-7	CASGDRGSYEQYF	TGCGCCAGCGGTGACAGGGGGAGCTACGAGCAGTACTTC
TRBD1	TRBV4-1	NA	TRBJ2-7	CASSPGTGGYEQYF	TGCGCCAGCAGCCCTGGGACAGGGGGCTACGAGCAGTACTTC
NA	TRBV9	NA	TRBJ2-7	CASSAAEWGEQYF	TGTGCCAGCAGCGCGGCCGAATGGGGCGAGCAGTACTTC
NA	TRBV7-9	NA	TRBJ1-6	CASRTGLDNSPLHF	TGTGCCAGCCGCACGGGACTAGATAATTCACCCCTCCACTTT
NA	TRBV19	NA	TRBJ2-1	CASSHRALDNEQFF	TGTGCCAGTAGTCATAGGGCCTTAGACAATGAGCAGTTCTTC
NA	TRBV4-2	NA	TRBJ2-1	CASSATPGLSSYNEQFF	TGTGCCAGCAGCGCCACTCCGGGACTTAGCTCCTACAATGAGCAGTTCTTC
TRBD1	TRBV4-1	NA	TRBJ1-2	CASSQVQGADGYTF	TGCGCCAGCAGCCAGGTACAGGGGGCAGATGGCTACACCTTC
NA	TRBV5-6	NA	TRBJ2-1	CASSLVVLGGEQFF	TGTGCCAGCAGCTTGGTGGTATTGGGTGGTGAGCAGTTCTTC
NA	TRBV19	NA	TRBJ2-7	CASRSGEDYEQYF	TGTGCCAGCAGATCAGGGGAAGATTACGAGCAGTACTTC
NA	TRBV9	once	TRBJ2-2	CASMPGGGTGELFF	TGTGCCAGCATGCCCGGGGGAGGTACCGGGGAGCTGTTTTTT
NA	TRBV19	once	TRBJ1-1	CASSGGTEAFF	TGTGCCAGTAGTGGGGGCACTGAAGCTTTCTTT
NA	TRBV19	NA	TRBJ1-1	CASSILLNTEAFF	TGTGCCAGTAGTATACTACTGAACACTGAAGCTTTCTTT
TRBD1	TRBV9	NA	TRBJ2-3	CASDGRQGALGTQYF	TGTGCCAGCGACGGTCGACAGGGGGCGCTGGGAACGCAGTATTTT
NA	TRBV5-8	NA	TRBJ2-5	CASSLGGAEQETQYF	TGTGCCAGCAGCTTGGGGGGGGCGGAACAAGAGACCCAGTACTTC
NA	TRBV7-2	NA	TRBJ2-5	CASSNLRGVEETQYF	TGTGCCAGTTCTAACTTGAGGGGAGTGGAAGAGACCCAGTACTTC
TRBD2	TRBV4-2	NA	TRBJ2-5	CASSQLSGGAEETQYF	TGTGCCAGCAGCCAACTATCCGGGGGGGCCGAAGAGACCCAGTACTTC
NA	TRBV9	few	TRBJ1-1	CASSPREGGGAFF	TGTGCCAGCAGCCCCCGAGAAGGTGGGGGAGCTTTCTTT
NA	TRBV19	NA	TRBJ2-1	CASSMTPRTGTNNEQFF	TGTGCCAGTAGTATGACCCCCCGGACGGGCACGAACAATGAGCAGTTCTTC
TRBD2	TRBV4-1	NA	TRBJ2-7	CASSQDALAGGPWYF	TGCGCCAGCAGCCAAGATGCGCTAGCGGGGGGGCCCTGGTACTTC
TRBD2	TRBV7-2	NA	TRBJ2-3	CASSLLAGGTDTQYF	TGTGCCAGCAGCTTACTAGCGGGGGGCACAGATACGCAGTATTTT
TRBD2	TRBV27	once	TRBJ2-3	CASSSGGDTQYF	TGTGCCAGCAGTTCGGGAGGAGATACGCAGTATTTT
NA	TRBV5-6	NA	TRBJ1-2	CASHELSGLTTANYGYTF	TGTGCCAGTCATGAACTTTCAGGTCTTACCACAGCTAACTATGGCTACACCTTC
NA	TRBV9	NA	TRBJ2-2	CASSLGGTGELFF	TGTGCCAGCAGTTTGGGGGGTACCGGGGAGCTGTTTTTT
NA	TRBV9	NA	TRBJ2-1	CASSSSTSSAYNEQFF	TGTGCCAGCAGCTCATCGACTAGTTCCGCCTACAATGAGCAGTTCTTC
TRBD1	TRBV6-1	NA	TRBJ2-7	CASSEQGQGAREQYF	TGTGCCAGCAGTGAACAGGGGCAGGGGGCTAGGGAGCAGTACTTC
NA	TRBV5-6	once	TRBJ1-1	CASSLGEVEAFF	TGTGCCAGCAGCTTGGGGGAAGTTGAAGCTTTCTTT
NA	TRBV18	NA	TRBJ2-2	CASSPPIDGGELFF	TGTGCCAGCTCACCACCAATAGATGGCGGGGAGCTGTTTTTT
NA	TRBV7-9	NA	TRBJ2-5	CASSLEEGIETQYF	TGTGCCAGCAGCTTAGAGGAGGGGATAGAGACCCAGTACTTC
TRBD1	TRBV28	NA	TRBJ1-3	CASSPRTGALRSGNTIYF	TGTGCCAGCAGTCCCAGGACAGGGGCCCTCCGCTCTGGAAACACCATATATTTT
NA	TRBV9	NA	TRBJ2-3	CASSVVGGASTDTQYF	TGTGCCAGCAGCGTAGTAGGGGGGGCTAGCACAGATACGCAGTATTTT